The next 15 T cell receptor beta chains were all read from a single sample in a study of blood T cell repertoires in COVID-19. The data were produced by immunoSEQ multiplex PCR, yet TCRdb's version contains in-frame clones alone and is incomplete. Found here are about 220,000 clones, roughly 88% of them singletons; the top ten hold 2.2%. Sequencing was done on a sample of peripheral blood. These receptors all stem from a man younger than 45 who had recovered from COVID-19.

The V and J genes are TRBV5-5 and TRBJ2-7; D may be TRBD2 (5 bases). The germline V gene encodes CDR1 SGHKS and CDR2 YYEKEE (reference sequence). CDR3 length: 12 amino acids. Trimming cost V 1 base and J 7 bases, with 9 bases left between them. In DNA form, the CDR3 reads TGTGCCAGCAGCTTGTTACCGGGAGAGCAGTACTTC. This translates into CASSLLPGEQYF.

The V gene is TRBV4-1, the J gene TRBJ2-2; 13 nucleotides match TRBD2. CDR1 is MGHRA, CDR2 YSYEKL, per germline. With V trimmed by 5 bases and J by 1 base, 7 bases remained unmatched. This CDR3 contains 18 residues. In DNA form, the CDR3 reads TGCGCCAGCAGCTCCCGGACTAGCGGGGGCCTGAACACCGGGGAGCTGTTTTTT. This codes for CASSSRTSGGLNTGELFF.

The chain has TRBV9 and TRBJ2-5; TRBD1 is a possible D gene (6 bases). CDR3 length: 15 amino acids. With 4 bases removed from V and 2 bases from J, the gap between germline ends came to 15 bases. Per the germline V gene, CDR1 is SGDLS and CDR2 is YYNGEE. CDR3 amino acids: CASSPDGGPQETQYF. The CDR3 nucleotides are TGTGCCAGCAGCCCCGATGGGGGCCCTCAAGAGACCCAGTACTTC. The whole variable domain, remainder taken from reference TRBV9 and TRBJ2-5, is DSGVTQTPKHLITATGQRVTLRCSPRSGDLSVYWYQQSLDQGLQFLIQYYNGEERAKGNILERFSAQQFPDLHSELNLSSLELGDSALYFCASSPDGGPQETQYFGPGTRLLVL.

The chain employs TRBV6-5 and TRBJ1-1; a weak D match, TRBD1 (5 bases). This CDR3 is 11 amino acids long. Germline CDR1 MNHEY, CDR2 SVGAGI. V was pared by 6 bases and J by 11 bases, with 13 bases between. Written as DNA, the CDR3 is TGTGCCAGCAGCCGGAGAAACAGGGCTTTCTTT. It codes for CASSRRNRAFF.

The chain combines TRBV5-5 with TRBJ1-6, with D possibly being TRBD1 (6 bases). This CDR3 is 14 amino acids long. Germline V gene data show CDR1 as SGHKS and CDR2 as YYEKEE (reference sequence). V was trimmed by 4 bases and J by 13 bases, leaving 18 bases between them. The chain's CDR3 is CASSRDTVQSPLHF. CDR3 nucleotides: TGTGCCAGCAGCCGGGACACAGTTCAATCGCCCCTCCACTTT.

The chain joins TRBV7-8 to TRBJ1-4; 10 bases agree with TRBD1. Trimming at V came to 3 bases and at J to 3 bases, leaving 13 bases not matched to a gene. Per germline, CDR1 SGHVS and CDR2 FQNEAQ. The CDR3 has 19 residues. CDR3 loop: CASSFLRRTGGSPNEKLFF. DNA for the CDR3: TGTGCCAGCAGCTTCCTTAGGCGGACAGGGGGATCGCCTAATGAAAAACTGTTTTTT.

This sequence joins TRBV5-1 and TRBJ2-3, with 9 bases fitting TRBD1. This CDR3 is 16 amino acids long. V lost 2 bases, J lost 4 bases, and 8 bases stayed unmatched. Looked up from germline, CDR1 is SGHRS and CDR2 is YFSETQ. CDR3 protein: CASSLGGTGNSDTQYF. The CDR3 DNA sequence: TGCGCCAGCAGCTTAGGTGGGACAGGGAATTCAGATACGCAGTATTTT.

V usage is TRBV29-1 and J usage is TRBJ2-3, with TRBD2 as a possible D gene (5 bases). The germline gives CDR1 SQVTM, CDR2 ANQGSEA. This CDR3 is 18 amino acids long. V gave up 6 bases and J gave up 1 base, with 26 bases separating them. The CDR3 DNA reads TGCAGCGTCAGAGGGATCCCACGATCCCAATACGGCACAGATACGCAGTATTTT. Its protein product is CSVRGIPRSQYGTDTQYF.

The rearrangement joins TRBV29-1 to TRBJ1-1, with a tentative D call TRBD1 (5 bases). Germline assignment: CDR1 SQVTM and CDR2 ANQGSEA. The CDR3 runs 12 residues. Between the trimmed V and J ends, which lost 8 bases and 4 bases, there was a span of 14 bases. In nucleotides, the CDR3 is TGCAGCTCCCAGCAGGGAATCACTGAAGCTTTCTTT. It encodes CSSQQGITEAFF. Variable domain in full (rest from reference TRBV29-1 and TRBJ1-1): SAVISQKPSRDICQRGTSLTIQCQVDSQVTMMFWYRQQPGQSLTLIATANQGSEATYESGFVIDKFPISRPNLTFSTLTVSNMSPEDSSIYLCSSQQGITEAFFGQGTRLTVV.

The genes are TRBV15 and TRBJ2-7; 7 nucleotides match TRBD1. CDR3 length equals 16 residues. The V and J ends lost 0 bases and 3 bases, in that order; junction bases with no gene match: 8. The germline CDR1 and CDR2 sequences are LNHNV and YYDKDF (reference sequence). CDR3 amino acids: CATSRDGETGHYEQYF. In DNA form, the CDR3 reads TGTGCCACCAGCAGAGATGGGGAGACAGGGCACTACGAGCAGTACTTC.

The chain couples TRBV28 to TRBJ1-5; TRBD1 is a possible D gene (5 bases). The CDR3 has 15 amino acids. Trimming took off 7 bases at V and 1 base at J, with 14 bases between the two ends. Germline V CDR1 and CDR2: MDHEN, SYDVKM. CDR3 nucleotide sequence: TGTGCCAGCACCAAGGGGTTGGGAAGCAATCAGCCCCAGCATTTT. It is translated as CASTKGLGSNQPQHF.

J is TRBJ1-2 and V is TRBV5-6, with D tentatively TRBD1 (5 bases). Trimming cost V 5 bases and J 14 bases, with 22 bases left between them. The CDR3 covers 13 residues. Germline CDR1 reads SGHDT; CDR2 reads YYEEEE. The CDR3 here is CASRPDSWYSWTF. CDR3 nucleotides: TGTGCCAGCAGACCTGACAGTTGGTATTCGTGGACCTTC.

The V gene is TRBV21-1, the J gene TRBJ2-7; no DNA check was done on the table's D call, TRBD1. TRBV21-1 is a pseudogene locus. The CDR3 spans 12 residues. The CDR3 sequence: CARIHSSYEQYF. Written as DNA, the CDR3 is TGTGCCAGGATTCACAGCTCCTACGAGCAGTACTTC.

There are a few counts of this clone. V usage is TRBV7-9 and J usage is TRBJ1-3, with 7 bases aligning to TRBD1. J lost 0 bases, V lost 4 bases, and 9 bases had no gene match. CDR1 SEHNR and CDR2 FQNEAQ come from the germline V gene (reference sequence). CDR3 length equals 17 residues. CDR3 coding DNA: TGTGCCAGCAGCTCCACTACGACAGGGCACTCTGGAAACACCATATATTTT. It yields the protein CASSSTTTGHSGNTIYF.

V usage is TRBV24-1 and J usage is TRBJ2-2; possible D gene TRBD2, 5 bases. Germline V CDR1 and CDR2: KGHDR, SFDVKD. The ends were cut back, 5 bases at V and 4 bases at J, with 13 bases in the middle. This CDR3 has 15 amino acids. CDR3 bases: TGTGCCACCAGTGGGCTCCTAGCCTCCACCGGGGAGCTGTTTTTT. Amino acids: CATSGLLASTGELFF.